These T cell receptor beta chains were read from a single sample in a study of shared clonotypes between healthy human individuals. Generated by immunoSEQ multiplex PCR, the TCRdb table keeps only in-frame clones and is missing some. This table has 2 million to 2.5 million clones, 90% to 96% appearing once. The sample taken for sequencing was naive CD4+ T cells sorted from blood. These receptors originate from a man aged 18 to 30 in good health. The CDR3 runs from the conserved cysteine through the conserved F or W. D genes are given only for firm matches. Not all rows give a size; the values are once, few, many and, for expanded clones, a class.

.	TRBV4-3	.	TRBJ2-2	CASSQEIRGTGELFF	TGCGCCAGCAGCCAAGAAATCCGCGGGACCGGGGAGCTGTTTTTT
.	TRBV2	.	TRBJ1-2	CASRQFGGVGGYTF	TGTGCCAGCAGACAATTCGGAGGGGTGGGCGGCTACACCTTC
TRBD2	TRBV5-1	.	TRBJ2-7	CASSLNGNMAGVYEQYF	TGCGCCAGCAGCTTGAACGGTAATATGGCGGGGGTTTACGAGCAGTACTTC
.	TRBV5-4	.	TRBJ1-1	CASSLGGALHTEAFF	TGTGCCAGCAGCTTGGGCGGGGCTCTACACACTGAAGCTTTCTTT
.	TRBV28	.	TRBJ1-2	CASSLQGIVGYTF	TGTGCCAGCAGTTTACAGGGGATAGTGGGCTACACCTTC
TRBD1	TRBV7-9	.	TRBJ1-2	CASSVGQGFYGYTF	TGTGCCAGCAGCGTCGGACAGGGCTTCTATGGCTACACCTTC
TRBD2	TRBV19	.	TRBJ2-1	CASSIGTSGGRYNEQFF	TGTGCCAGTAGTATCGGGACTAGCGGGGGGAGATACAATGAGCAGTTCTTC
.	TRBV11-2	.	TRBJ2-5	CASSLERGKGETQYF	TGTGCCAGCAGCTTAGAACGGGGTAAAGGAGAGACCCAGTACTTC
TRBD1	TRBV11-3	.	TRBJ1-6	CASSLGAGTGGFFF	TGTGCCAGCAGCTTAGGTGCCGGGACAGGGGGCTTCTTCTTT
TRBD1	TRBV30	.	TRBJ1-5	CAWSEQGGQPQHF	TGTGCCTGGAGCGAACAGGGGGGACAGCCCCAGCATTTT
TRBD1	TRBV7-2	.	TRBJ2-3	CASSRTGELTDTQYF	TGTGCCAGCAGCCGGACAGGGGAACTCACAGATACGCAGTATTTT
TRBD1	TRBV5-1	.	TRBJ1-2	CASSLAGQGANGYTF	TGCGCCAGCAGCTTGGCCGGACAGGGGGCGAATGGCTACACCTTC
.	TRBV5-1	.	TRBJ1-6	CASSLERGDSPLHF	TGCGCCAGCAGCTTGGAAAGGGGGGATTCACCCCTCCACTTT
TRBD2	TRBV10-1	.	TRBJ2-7	CASSGGTSGPYEQYF	TGCGCCAGCAGTGGAGGGACTAGCGGACCCTACGAGCAGTACTTC
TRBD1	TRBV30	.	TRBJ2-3	CAWSVATGGLTDTQYF	TGTGCCTGGAGTGTGGCCACAGGGGGCTTAACAGATACGCAGTATTTT
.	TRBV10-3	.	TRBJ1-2	CAISGSSNYGYTF	TGTGCCATCAGCGGCAGCTCTAACTATGGCTACACCTTC
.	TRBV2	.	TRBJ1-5	CASKKGAGVSQPQHF	TGTGCCAGCAAGAAGGGAGCGGGGGTCAGTCAGCCCCAGCATTTT
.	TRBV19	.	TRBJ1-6	CASSRGTFRDSPLHF	TGTGCCAGTAGTAGAGGGACGTTTCGGGATTCACCCCTCCACTTT
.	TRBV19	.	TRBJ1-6	CASSRKGSALHF	TGTGCCAGTAGTAGGAAGGGCTCGGCCCTCCACTTT
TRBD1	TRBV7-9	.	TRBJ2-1	CASQTGVRSDEQFF	TGTGCCAGCCAAACAGGGGTCAGGAGCGATGAGCAGTTCTTC
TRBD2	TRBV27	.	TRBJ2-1	CASSPRGLAGATSYNEQFF	TGTGCCAGCAGTCCCCGGGGACTAGCGGGGGCCACCAGCTACAATGAGCAGTTCTTC
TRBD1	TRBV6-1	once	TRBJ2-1	CASSLGTGATDEQFF	TGTGCCAGCAGTCTAGGGACAGGGGCAACGGATGAGCAGTTCTTC
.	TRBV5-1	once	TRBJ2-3	CASSSLSSTDTQYF	TGCGCCAGCAGCTCCCTAAGTTCCACAGATACGCAGTATTTT
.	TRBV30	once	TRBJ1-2	CAWSPGGVRGYTF	TGTGCCTGGAGTCCCGGGGGGGTCCGTGGCTACACCTTC
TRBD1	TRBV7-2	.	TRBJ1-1	CASSLRGQGGSTEAFF	TGTGCCAGCAGCTTAAGGGGACAGGGAGGGAGCACTGAAGCTTTCTTT
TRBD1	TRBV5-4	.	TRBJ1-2	CASSFVQTGDDYGYTF	TGTGCCAGCAGCTTCGTCCAGACAGGGGATGACTATGGCTACACCTTC
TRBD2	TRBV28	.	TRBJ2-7	CASNAGGAGHEQYF	TGTGCCAGCAATGCGGGGGGCGCGGGCCACGAGCAGTACTTC
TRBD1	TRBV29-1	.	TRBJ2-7	CSVGTGTYEQYF	TGCAGCGTTGGGACAGGAACCTACGAGCAGTACTTC
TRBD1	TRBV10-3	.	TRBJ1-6	CAISELQGANSPLHF	TGTGCCATCAGTGAGCTGCAGGGGGCTAACTCACCCCTCCACTTT